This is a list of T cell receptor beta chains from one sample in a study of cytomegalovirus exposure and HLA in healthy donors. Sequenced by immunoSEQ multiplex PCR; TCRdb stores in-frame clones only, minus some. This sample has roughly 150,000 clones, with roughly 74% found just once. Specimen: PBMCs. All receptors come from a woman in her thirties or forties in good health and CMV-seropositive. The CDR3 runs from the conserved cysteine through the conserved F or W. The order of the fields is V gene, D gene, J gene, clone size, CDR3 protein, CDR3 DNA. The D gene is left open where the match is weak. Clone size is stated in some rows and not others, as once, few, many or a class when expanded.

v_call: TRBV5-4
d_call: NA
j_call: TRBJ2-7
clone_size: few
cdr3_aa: CASSLVNSYEQYF
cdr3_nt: TGTGCCAGCAGCTTGGTCAACTCCTACGAGCAGTACTTC

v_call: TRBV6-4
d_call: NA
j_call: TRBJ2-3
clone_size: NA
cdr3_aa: CASSVKLSDTQYF
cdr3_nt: TGTGCCAGCAGTGTAAAGCTCTCGGATACGCAGTATTTT

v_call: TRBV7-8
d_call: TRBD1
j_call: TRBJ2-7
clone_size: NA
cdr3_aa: CASTPGQGLGEQYF
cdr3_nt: TGTGCCAGCACCCCGGGACAGGGGTTAGGCGAGCAGTACTTC

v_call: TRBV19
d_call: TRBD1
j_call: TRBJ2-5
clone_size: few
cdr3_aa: CASSRRTGRSLETQYF
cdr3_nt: TGTGCCAGTAGTCGTCGGACAGGGAGAAGCCTAGAGACCCAGTACTTC

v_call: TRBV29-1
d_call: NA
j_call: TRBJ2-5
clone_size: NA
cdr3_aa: CSVDRIQETQYF
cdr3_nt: TGCAGCGTTGACAGGATCCAAGAGACCCAGTACTTC

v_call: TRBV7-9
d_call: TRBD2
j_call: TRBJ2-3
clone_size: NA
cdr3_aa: CASSPRGGSLTDTQYF
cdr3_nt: TGTGCCAGCAGCCCCCGGGGCGGGAGCTTAACAGATACGCAGTATTTT

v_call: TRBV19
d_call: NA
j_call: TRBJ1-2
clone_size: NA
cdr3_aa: CASSIQARQALGYGYTF
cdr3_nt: TGTGCCAGTAGTATTCAGGCAAGACAGGCCCTGGGGTATGGCTACACCTTC

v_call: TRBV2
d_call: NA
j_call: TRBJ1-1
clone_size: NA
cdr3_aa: CASIRSAEAFF
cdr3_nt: TGTGCCAGCATTCGGTCGGCTGAAGCTTTCTTT

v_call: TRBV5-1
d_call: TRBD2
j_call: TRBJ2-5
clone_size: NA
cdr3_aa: CASSARLAGMTETQYF
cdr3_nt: TGCGCCAGCAGCGCCCGACTAGCGGGAATGACGGAGACCCAGTACTTC

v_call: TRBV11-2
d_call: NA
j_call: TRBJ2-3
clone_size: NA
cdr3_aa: CASSEAGARTDTQYF
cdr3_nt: TGTGCCAGCAGCGAGGCGGGCGCTCGTACAGATACGCAGTATTTT

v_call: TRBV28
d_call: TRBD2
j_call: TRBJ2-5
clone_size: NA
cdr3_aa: CASSLGLGTSEETQYF
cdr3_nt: TGTGCCAGCAGTTTAGGACTAGGGACTTCGGAAGAGACCCAGTACTTC

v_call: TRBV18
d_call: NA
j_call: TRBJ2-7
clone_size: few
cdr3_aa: CASSPQGGSYEQYF
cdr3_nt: TGTGCCAGCTCACCACAGGGAGGCTCCTACGAGCAGTACTTC

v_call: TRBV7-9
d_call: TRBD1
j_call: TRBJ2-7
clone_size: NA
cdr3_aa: CASSPQGWEQYF
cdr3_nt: TGTGCCAGCAGCCCACAGGGGTGGGAGCAGTACTTC

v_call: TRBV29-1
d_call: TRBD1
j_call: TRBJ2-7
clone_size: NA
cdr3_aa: CSVRGTGNEQYF
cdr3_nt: TGCAGCGTGAGGGGGACAGGGAACGAGCAGTACTTC

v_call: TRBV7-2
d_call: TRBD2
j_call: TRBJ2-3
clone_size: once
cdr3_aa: CASSWGLAGVGGTDTQYF
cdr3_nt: TGTGCCAGCAGCTGGGGACTAGCGGGAGTTGGAGGCACAGATACGCAGTATTTT

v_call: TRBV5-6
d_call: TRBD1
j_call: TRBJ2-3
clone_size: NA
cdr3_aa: CASSWGTGVADTQYF
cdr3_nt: TGTGCCAGCAGCTGGGGGACAGGGGTTGCAGATACGCAGTATTTT

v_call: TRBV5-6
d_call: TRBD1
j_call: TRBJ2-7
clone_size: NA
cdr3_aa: CASSSPGQGAYEQYF
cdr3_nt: TGTGCCAGCAGCTCCCCGGGACAGGGGGCCTACGAGCAGTACTTC

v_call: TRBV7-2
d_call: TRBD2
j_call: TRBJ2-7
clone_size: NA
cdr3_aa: CASSPEVTSSEQYF
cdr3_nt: TGTGCCAGCAGCCCGGAGGTGACTAGCAGCGAGCAGTACTTC

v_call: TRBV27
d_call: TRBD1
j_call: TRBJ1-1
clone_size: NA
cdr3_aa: CASSPWTGMNTEAFF
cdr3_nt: TGTGCCAGCAGTCCCTGGACAGGGATGAACACTGAGGCTTTCTTT

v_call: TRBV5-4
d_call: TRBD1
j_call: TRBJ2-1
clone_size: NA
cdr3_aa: CASSWGTVGDEQFF
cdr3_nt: TGTGCCAGCAGCTGGGGGACAGTCGGGGATGAGCAGTTCTTC

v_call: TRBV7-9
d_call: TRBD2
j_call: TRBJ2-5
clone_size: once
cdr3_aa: CASSSSAGGLWETQYF
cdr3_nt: TGTGCCAGCAGCTCTTCAGCGGGAGGGTTGTGGGAGACCCAGTACTTC

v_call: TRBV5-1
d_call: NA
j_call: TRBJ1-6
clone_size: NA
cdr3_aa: CASSLEAGANNSPLHF
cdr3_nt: TGCGCCAGCAGCTTGGAGGCAGGGGCAAATAATTCACCCCTCCACTTT

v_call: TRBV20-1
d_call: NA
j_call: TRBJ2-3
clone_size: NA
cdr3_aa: CSEGQGDTQYF
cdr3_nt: TGCAGTGAGGGCCAGGGGGATACGCAGTATTTT

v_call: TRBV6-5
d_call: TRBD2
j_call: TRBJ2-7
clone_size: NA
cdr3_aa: CASSASGRVYEQYF
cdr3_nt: TGTGCCAGCAGTGCTAGCGGGAGGGTCTACGAGCAGTACTTC

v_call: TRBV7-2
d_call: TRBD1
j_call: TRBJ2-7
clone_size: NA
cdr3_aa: CASSSGGQGFYEQYF
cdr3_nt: TGTGCCAGCAGCTCCGGGGGACAGGGCTTCTACGAGCAGTACTTC

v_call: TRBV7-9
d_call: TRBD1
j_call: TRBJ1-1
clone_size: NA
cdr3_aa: CASSDRGVTTEAFF
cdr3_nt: TGTGCCAGCAGCGACAGGGGTGTGACCACTGAAGCTTTCTTT

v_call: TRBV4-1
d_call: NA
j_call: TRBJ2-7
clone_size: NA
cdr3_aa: CASSQGRPPAYEQYF
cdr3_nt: TGCGCCAGCAGCCAAGGCAGGCCCCCAGCCTACGAGCAGTACTTC

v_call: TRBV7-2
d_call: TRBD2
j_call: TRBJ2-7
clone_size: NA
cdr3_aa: CAGSFTGTTYEQYF
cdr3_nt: TGTGCCGGCAGCTTCACCGGGACTACCTACGAGCAGTACTTC

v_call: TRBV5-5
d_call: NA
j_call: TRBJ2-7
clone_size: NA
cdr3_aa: CASSLRLAPGEQYF
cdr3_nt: TGTGCCAGCAGCTTGCGGCTAGCGCCGGGGGAGCAGTACTTC

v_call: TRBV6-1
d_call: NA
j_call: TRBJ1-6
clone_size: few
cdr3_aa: CASSEDIGSGSPLHF
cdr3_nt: TGTGCCAGCAGTGAAGACATTGGTTCAGGATCACCCCTCCACTTT

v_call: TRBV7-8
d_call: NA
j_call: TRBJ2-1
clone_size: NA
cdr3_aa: CASSLGGQGSGRNNEQFF
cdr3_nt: TGTGCCAGCAGCTTAGGGGGACAGGGTAGCGGGAGGAACAATGAGCAGTTCTTC

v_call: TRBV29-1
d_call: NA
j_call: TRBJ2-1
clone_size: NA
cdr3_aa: CSVEGFRDTESSYNEQFF
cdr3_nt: TGCAGCGTTGAAGGGTTTCGGGACACTGAGAGCTCCTACAATGAGCAGTTCTTC

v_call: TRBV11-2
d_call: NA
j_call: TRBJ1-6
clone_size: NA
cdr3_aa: CASSEGYSYSPLHF
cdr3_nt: TGTGCCAGCAGCGAGGGCTATAGTTACTCACCCCTCCACTTT

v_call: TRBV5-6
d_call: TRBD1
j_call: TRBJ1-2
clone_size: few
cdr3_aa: CASRTTGQGFIRGYTF
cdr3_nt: TGTGCCAGCAGAACGACAGGGCAGGGGTTCATCCGTGGCTACACCTTC

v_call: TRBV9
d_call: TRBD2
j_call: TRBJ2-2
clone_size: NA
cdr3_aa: CASSVTTSGRARTGELFF
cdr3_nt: TGTGCCAGCAGCGTAACGACTAGCGGGAGGGCCCGCACCGGGGAGCTGTTTTTT

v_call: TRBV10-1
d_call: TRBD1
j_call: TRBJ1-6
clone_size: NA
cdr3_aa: CASSDPLAGTGGDMSPLHF
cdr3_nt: TGCGCCAGCAGTGACCCCCTGGCCGGGACAGGGGGCGATATGTCACCCCTCCACTTT

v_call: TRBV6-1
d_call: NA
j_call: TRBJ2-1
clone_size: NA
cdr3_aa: CASSEGGGRYNEQFF
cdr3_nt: TGTGCCAGCAGTGAAGGAGGGGGTAGATACAATGAGCAGTTCTTC

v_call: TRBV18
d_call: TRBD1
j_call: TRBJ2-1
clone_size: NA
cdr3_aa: CASSPPQGVFGEQFF
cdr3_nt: TGTGCCAGCTCACCACCTCAGGGGGTCTTTGGCGAGCAGTTCTTC

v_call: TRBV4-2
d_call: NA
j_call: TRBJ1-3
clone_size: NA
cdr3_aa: CASSPQGPTETTGNTIYF
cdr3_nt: TGTGCCAGCAGCCCGCAAGGACCGACAGAAACGACTGGAAACACCATATATTTT

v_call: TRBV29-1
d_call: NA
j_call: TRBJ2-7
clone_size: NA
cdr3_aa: CSVEQAHKPYEQYF
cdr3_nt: TGCAGCGTTGAACAGGCCCACAAGCCCTACGAGCAGTACTTC

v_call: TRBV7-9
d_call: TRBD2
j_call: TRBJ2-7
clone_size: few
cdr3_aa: CASSPGLAGAKRGYEQYF
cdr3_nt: TGTGCCAGCAGCCCAGGACTAGCGGGAGCAAAAAGAGGATACGAGCAGTACTTC

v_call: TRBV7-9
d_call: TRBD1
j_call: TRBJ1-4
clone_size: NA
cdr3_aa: CSSSSGTGGPNEKLFF
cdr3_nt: TGTTCCAGCAGCTCGGGGACAGGGGGCCCTAATGAAAAACTGTTTTTT

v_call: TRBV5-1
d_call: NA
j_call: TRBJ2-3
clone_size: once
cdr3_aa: CASSLSGSSGSTDTQYF
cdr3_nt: TGCGCCAGCAGCTTGTCAGGTTCAAGTGGTAGCACAGATACGCAGTATTTT

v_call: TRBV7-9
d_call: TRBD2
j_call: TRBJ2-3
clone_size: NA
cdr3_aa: CASSPQLAPHF
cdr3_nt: TGTGCCAGCAGCCCTCAACTAGCGCCCCATTTT

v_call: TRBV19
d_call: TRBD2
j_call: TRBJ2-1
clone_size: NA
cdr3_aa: CASGTSGTYNEQFF
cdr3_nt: TGTGCCAGCGGGACTAGCGGTACCTACAATGAGCAGTTCTTC

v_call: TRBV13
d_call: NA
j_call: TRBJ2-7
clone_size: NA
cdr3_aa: CASSAGSETREQYF
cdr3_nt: TGTGCCAGCAGCGCCGGAAGTGAGACGAGGGAGCAGTACTTC

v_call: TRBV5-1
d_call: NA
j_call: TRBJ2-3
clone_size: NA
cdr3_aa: CASSLVERGTDTQYF
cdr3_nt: TGCGCCAGCAGCTTGGTGGAGCGAGGGACAGATACGCAGTATTTT

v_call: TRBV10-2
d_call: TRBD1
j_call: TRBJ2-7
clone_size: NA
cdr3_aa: CASWRDRGYEQYF
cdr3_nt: TGCGCCAGCTGGAGGGACAGGGGCTACGAGCAGTACTTC

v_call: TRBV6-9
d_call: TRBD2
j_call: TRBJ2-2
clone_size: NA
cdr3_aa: CASFQRETRRKNRTNTGELFF
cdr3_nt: TGTGCCAGCTTCCAGCGGGAGACACGTCGTAAGAACCGTACGAACACCGGGGAGCTGTTTTTT

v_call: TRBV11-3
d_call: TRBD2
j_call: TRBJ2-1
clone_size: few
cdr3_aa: CASSLGRAGYNEQFF
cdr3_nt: TGTGCCAGCAGCTTAGGGCGAGCGGGGTACAATGAGCAGTTCTTC

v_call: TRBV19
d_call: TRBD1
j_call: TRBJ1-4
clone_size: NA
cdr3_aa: CASRKTRDRGMEKLFF
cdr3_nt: TGTGCCAGTAGAAAAACGCGTGACAGGGGAATGGAAAAACTGTTTTTT

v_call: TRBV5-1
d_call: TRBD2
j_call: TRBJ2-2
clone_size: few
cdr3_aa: CASSLQSSSGSTGELFF
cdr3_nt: TGCGCCAGCAGCTTGCAATCGTCTAGCGGGAGCACCGGGGAGCTGTTTTTT

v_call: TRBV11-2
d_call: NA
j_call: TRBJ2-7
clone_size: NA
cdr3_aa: CASSLAPVSYEQYF
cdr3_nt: TGTGCCAGCAGCTTAGCCCCCGTCTCCTACGAGCAGTACTTC

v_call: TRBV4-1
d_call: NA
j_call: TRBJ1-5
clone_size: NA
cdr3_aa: CASSQGQSNQPQHF
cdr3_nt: TGCGCCAGCAGCCAAGGACAGAGCAATCAGCCCCAGCATTTT

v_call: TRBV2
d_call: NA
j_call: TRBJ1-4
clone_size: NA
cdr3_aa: CASRRGLGATNEKLFF
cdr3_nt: TGTGCCAGCAGGAGGGGACTCGGGGCAACTAATGAAAAACTGTTTTTT